What follows are 6 T cell receptor beta chains derived from one specimen sequenced in a study of T cell responses to AZD1222 COVID-19 vaccine. Some clones are missing from TCRdb's copy, which holds only in-frame ones; the method was immunoSEQ multiplex PCR. The sample shows 92,000 or so clones, 90% of them seen only once. Material: peripheral blood, obtained on day 0 of AZD1222 vaccination. These receptors came from an adult in good health.

The chain has TRBV9 and TRBJ2-2; D gene ambiguous. The CDR3 is 15 residues long. Trimming cost V 3 bases and J 4 bases, with 13 bases left between them. The germline V gene encodes CDR1 SGDLS and CDR2 YYNGEE. The CDR3 bases are TGTGCCAGCAGCGGTGGACGAGGACCCACCGGGGAGCTGTTTTTT. This gives the protein CASSGGRGPTGELFF. Based on the CDR3 plus reference TRBV9 and TRBJ2-2, the full variable domain is DSGVTQTPKHLITATGQRVTLRCSPRSGDLSVYWYQQSLDQGLQFLIQYYNGEERAKGNILERFSAQQFPDLHSELNLSSLELGDSALYFCASSGGRGPTGELFFGEGSRLTVL.

The chain recombines TRBV5-1 with TRBJ2-5, with a tentative D call TRBD2 (5 bases). The CDR3 sequence is 12 residues long. Germline V gives CDR1 SGHRS, CDR2 YFSETQ. With 5 bases removed from V and 8 bases from J, the gap between germline ends came to 13 bases. CDR3 DNA sequence: TGCGCCAGCAGTTTGACACGGGATACCCAGTACTTC. Translation gives CASSLTRDTQYF. Full variable domain (missing parts from reference TRBV5-1 and TRBJ2-5): KAGVTQTPRYLIKTRGQQVTLSCSPISGHRSVSWYQQTPGQGLQFLFEYFSETQRNKGNFPGRFSGRQFSNSRSEMNVSTLELGDSALYLCASSLTRDTQYFGPGTRLLVL.

The V call is TRBV24-1, the J call TRBJ1-2; D perhaps matches TRBD1 (6 bases). V was clipped by 4 bases and J by 3 bases, with 11 bases between them. CDR1 is KGHDR, CDR2 SFDVKD, per germline. There are 14 residues in the CDR3. The CDR3 bases are TGTGCCACCAGTGAGGCCGGGACACACTATGGCTACACCTTC. It translates to CATSEAGTHYGYTF.

This rearrangement joins TRBV30 to TRBJ2-1, with 14 bases aligning to TRBD2. This CDR3 is built from 15 residues. The junction had 10 bases not matched to a gene; V was cut back by 3 bases and J by 12 bases. Per the germline V gene, CDR1 is GTSNPN and CDR2 is SVGIG (reference sequence). The CDR3 DNA is TGTGCCTGGAGGACGACTAGCGGGAGGGCCGAAAGGCAGTTCTTC. It codes for CAWRTTSGRAERQFF.

This chain connects TRBV6-5 to TRBJ2-7; D possibly matches TRBD1 or TRBD2 (5 bases each). Germline-derived CDR1 and CDR2 are MNHEY and SVGAGI. CDR3 size: 13 residues. The V end lost 0 bases, the J end lost 6 bases, and 9 bases lay between the germline ends. The CDR3 region has the DNA TGTGCCAGCAGTTACTCGGGGGTGGGCGAGCAGTACTTC. Translated, it gives CASSYSGVGEQYF.

The chain links TRBV28 to TRBJ1-4; TRBD1 might be the D (5 bases). This CDR3 comprises 16 residues. The germline V gene has CDR1 MDHEN and CDR2 SYDVKM. V lost 4 bases and J lost 0, with 12 bases in between. CDR3 amino acids: CASSSTGPSTNEKLFF. CDR3 in DNA: TGTGCCAGCAGTTCCACGGGGCCGTCAACTAATGAAAAACTGTTTTTT.